The text below deals with one TCR beta chain. Germline is not matched at one junction end, which may reflect a read error. TCR beta VDJ and CDR3 profiling used genomic DNA as template. TCRdb reanalysed the reads using MiXCR and keeps one entry per CDR3 protein. The sample lists 310,000 or so distinct CDR3 sequences, around three fifths occurring once. This sample is part of a study of CD8+CD57+ T cells in acquired aplastic anemia. The germline V gene has CDR1 SGHDN and CDR2 FVKESK. This CDR3 region has 17 residues. CD8+CD57+ cell expansion had been shown by flow cytometry in patients chosen for sequencing.

This chain joins TRBV14 and TRBJ1-2, with D possibly TRBD1 on 5 matching bases. Specimen: sorted CD4+, CD8+, or CD8+CD57+ T cells (not recorded which) from PBMCs. This receptor was identified in a human donor with aplastic anemia. CDR3 residues: CASSQGGATGTNYGYAF. CDR3 sequence (DNA): TGTGCTAGCAGCCAAGGAGGCGCCACGGGGACTAACTATGGCTACGCCTTC.